This T cell receptor beta chain was retrieved from a study of post-analysis software for immune sequencing data. In the case of this clonotype: The antigen is undetermined.

V was trimmed by 3 bases and J by 2 bases, leaving 10 bases between them. The CDR3 sequence is 14 residues long. Unique-molecular-identifier-tagged TCR beta cDNA libraries were used. T cells numbering roughly 0.9 to 10 million yielded cDNA molecules that totaled about 500,000. Via MiXCR, TCRdb re-called the PCR reads, giving one row per CDR3 protein. The sample includes approximately 630,000 distinct CDR3 sequences, about 60% seen only once; the top ten take approximately 11%. Points from the study as a whole: Five TRBV segments, including TRBV5-6, TRBV5-1 and TRBV20-1, were more frequent in patients than controls.

This TCR was sampled from a girl aged 2 to 9 with multiple sclerosis. V is TRBV12-3 or TRBV12-4 and J is TRBJ2-5, with D maybe TRBD2 (6 bases). Sequenced sample: blood. This CDR3 reads CASSLTAGQETQYF. Here the CDR3 DNA reads TGTGCCAGCAGTTTGACGGCGGGGCAAGAGACCCAGTACTTC.